These 21 T cell receptor beta chains were sequenced from one sample in a study of cytomegalovirus exposure and HLA in healthy donors. Primers included in the PCR were 60 Vbeta and 13 Jbeta primers. Clones were sequenced by immunoSEQ multiplex PCR, and TCRdb holds only the in-frame ones, with some missing. The sample holds about 120,000 clones, roughly 79% seen once. Sequencing was performed on PBMCs. The receptors were gathered from a woman aged 40 to 55 in good health and CMV-seronegative.

This clone was detected a few times. The gene calls are TRBV4-1 and TRBJ1-1; no clear D. V was shortened by 5 bases and J by 0 bases, with 13 bases between the two germline ends. The CDR3 consists of 15 residues. Germline-derived CDR1 and CDR2 are MGHRA and YSYEKL. CDR3 coding DNA: TGCGCCAGCAGCGACCCCGGGGTGTTGAACACTGAAGCTTTCTTT. Translating it yields CASSDPGVLNTEAFF.

The rearrangement joins TRBV19 to TRBJ1-5; 9 bases align to TRBD1. Germline CDR1 reads LNHDA; CDR2 reads SQIVND (reference sequence). V shed 5 bases and J 9 bases; nucleotides not matched to a gene: 8. The CDR3 spans 14 residues. DNA for the CDR3: TGTGCCAGTAGTGGCCGGGACAGGGTGTCGCCCCAGCATTTT. Translation gives CASSGRDRVSPQHF.

The chain is built from TRBV19 and TRBJ2-1; D is undetermined. The CDR3 totals 14 residues. V was clipped by 1 base and J by 3 bases, with 7 bases between them. Germline-derived CDR1 and CDR2 are LNHDA and SQIVND (reference sequence). The CDR3 reads CASSIVPDYNEQFF. The CDR3, as DNA: TGTGCCAGTAGTATAGTCCCAGACTACAATGAGCAGTTCTTC.

The gene calls are TRBV7-2 and TRBJ2-5, with 16 positions matching TRBD2. CDR1 and CDR2 from the germline V gene are SGHTA and FQGNSA. The CDR3 is 15 residues long. V shed 6 bases and J 11 bases; nucleotides not matched to a gene: 9. The CDR3 is CASRSGLAGGGEQYF. The CDR3 DNA reads as TGTGCCAGCAGGTCGGGACTAGCGGGAGGGGGTGAGCAGTACTTC.

This clone has just a few counts. The chain recombines TRBV6-1 with TRBJ1-5, with 9 bases aligning to TRBD1. The CDR3 covers 17 residues. J gave up 2 bases and V 1 base, and 6 bases lay outside the gene matches. The germline gives CDR1 MNHNS, CDR2 SASEGT. CDR3: CASSEVRTGDGNQPQHF. CDR3 coding DNA: TGTGCCAGCAGTGAAGTGAGGACAGGGGATGGCAATCAGCCCCAGCATTTT.

Note on this clone: This sample also contains other DNA sequences that code for the same CDR3. CDR3 coding DNA: TGTGCCAGCACCTCAGGGAGCACAGATACGCAGTATTTT. Amino acids: CASTSGSTDTQYF. The chain is built from TRBV7-9 and TRBJ2-3, with D possibly being TRBD1 (5 bases). The germline gives CDR1 SEHNR, CDR2 FQNEAQ (reference sequence). Trimming cost V 7 bases and J 0 bases, with 8 bases left between them. The CDR3 sequence is 13 residues long.

The chain employs TRBV5-1 and TRBJ2-5, with TRBD1 matching over 7 bases. V was clipped by 1 base and J by 9 bases; unmatched bases: 12. The CDR3 sequence is 15 residues long. In germline, CDR1 is SGHRS, CDR2 YFSETQ. CDR3 sequence (DNA): TGCGCCAGCAGCTTGATAAACATTCCCCAGGGGGCCCAGTACTTC. It codes for CASSLINIPQGAQYF.

The rearrangement joins TRBV4-2 to TRBJ1-4; the D gene is possibly TRBD1 (5 bases). The CDR3 sequence is 14 residues long. Germline V gene lookup returns CDR1 LGHNA and CDR2 YNFKEQ. Trimming took 4 bases from V and 4 from J, leaving 10 bases between them. CDR3 sequence reads: CASSLGGNNEKLFF. The CDR3 DNA reads TGTGCCAGCAGCCTGGGGGGGAATAATGAAAAACTGTTTTTT.

The chain carries TRBV5-6 and TRBJ2-7, with a possible D match to TRBD2 (5 bases). This CDR3 is 14 amino acids long. V gave up 1 base and J gave up 5 bases, with 13 bases separating them. In germline, CDR1 is SGHDT, CDR2 YYEEEE. CDR3 amino acids: CASSLYGSKNEQYF. In nucleotides, the CDR3 is TGTGCCAGCAGCTTGTATGGGAGTAAGAACGAGCAGTACTTC.

This clone was seen once. The V gene is TRBV27, the J gene TRBJ1-1; tentative D call: TRBD1 (6 bases). The CDR3 consists of 14 residues. CDR1 is MNHEY and CDR2 is SMNVEV in the germline V gene (reference sequence). Trimming took off 7 bases at V and 1 base at J, with 13 bases between the two ends. The CDR3 coding sequence is TGTGCCAGCACCACAGGGTCGGGGAACACTGAAGCTTTCTTT. Translated, it gives CASTTGSGNTEAFF.

The chain couples TRBV27 to TRBJ2-6, with 10 bases lining up with TRBD1. J was trimmed by 3 bases and V by 10 bases; bases with no gene match: 9. The CDR3 has 16 residues. CDR1 MNHEY and CDR2 SMNVEV come from the germline V gene (reference sequence). CDR3: CAIGQGVTYGANVLTF. The CDR3 nucleotides read TGTGCCATCGGACAGGGGGTTACGTATGGGGCCAACGTCCTGACTTTC.

This clone showed up just once. This chain uses TRBV4-2 with TRBJ1-1; tentatively, D is TRBD1 (6 bases). Trimming took 4 bases from V and 5 from J, leaving 17 bases between them. The V gene's germline CDR1 is LGHNA and CDR2 YNFKEQ. This CDR3 comprises 15 residues. CDR3 sequence reads: CASSLTGQAPTEAFF. The CDR3 region has the DNA TGTGCCAGCAGCCTAACGGGACAAGCCCCAACTGAAGCTTTCTTT.

The chain combines TRBV5-1 with TRBJ1-2; no definite D call. The ends were cut back, 0 bases at V and 0 bases at J, with 15 bases in the middle. CDR1 and CDR2 from the germline V gene are SGHRS and YFSETQ. The CDR3 spans 17 residues. The CDR3 DNA is TGCGCCAGCAGCTTGGCCTTACAGAGTACATCTAACTATGGCTACACCTTC. Translated: CASSLALQSTSNYGYTF.

This clone was recorded a few times. The chain is built from TRBV6-5 and TRBJ2-1; no clear D gene. Per germline, CDR1 MNHEY and CDR2 SVGAGI. V lost 4 bases and J 9 bases, leaving 10 bases between the germline ends. CDR3 length: 12 amino acids. The CDR3 here is CASSSGDGEQFF. The CDR3 DNA is TGTGCCAGCAGTTCTGGAGATGGTGAGCAGTTCTTC.

This chain connects TRBV7-2 to TRBJ2-3, with 9 bases identical to TRBD2. The CDR3 is 17 residues long. Germline CDR1 reads SGHTA; CDR2 reads FQGNSA. The J segment lost 4 bases and the V segment lost 5 bases, leaving 13 bases of the junction unmatched. CDR3 in DNA: TGTGCCAGCAGCACCCGAGGGGCGGGAGGGCCTCCAGATACGCAGTATTTT. The encoded protein is CASSTRGAGGPPDTQYF.

The V and J genes are TRBV5-1 and TRBJ2-7, with 8 bases matching TRBD1. Trimming removed 0 bases from V and 7 bases from J; junction bases left unmatched: 9. This CDR3 contains 15 residues. Per germline, CDR1 SGHRS and CDR2 YFSETQ. The CDR3 protein is CASSLDRGTSTEQYF. The CDR3 nucleotides are TGCGCCAGCAGCTTGGACAGGGGGACAAGTACAGAGCAGTACTTC.

This sequence joins TRBV21-1 and TRBJ2-3; TRBD2 reflects the table's D call only, with no check against the DNA. TRBV21-1 is shown as a pseudogene. This CDR3 has 24 residues. In nucleotides, the CDR3 is TGTGCCAGCAGCAAAAGGCCCTGTGGTCGTTCAGGGACTAGCGGGGGGCGGAGCACAGATACGCAGTATTTT. This sequence encodes CASSKRPCGRSGTSGGRSTDTQYF.

The chain carries TRBV9 and TRBJ1-2, with D maybe TRBD1 (6 bases). The CDR3 is made up of 13 amino acids. The germline V and J ends were trimmed by 0 bases and 8 bases, with 11 bases remaining between them. Germline CDR1 SGDLS, CDR2 YYNGEE. The CDR3 is CASSVGQAAGYTF. The CDR3 nucleotides are TGTGCCAGCAGCGTAGGACAGGCGGCCGGCTACACCTTC.

The CDR3 here is CASSTSGGYGTEAFF. DNA of the CDR3: TGTGCCAGTAGTACTAGCGGGGGCTACGGCACTGAAGCTTTCTTT. V gene TRBV19 combines with J gene TRBJ1-1; maybe TRBD1 (6 bases). The V end was cut by 4 bases, the J end by 4 bases, with 16 bases between. This CDR3 is built from 15 residues. The V gene's germline CDR1 is LNHDA and CDR2 SQIVND (reference sequence).

Notes on this clone: The same CDR3 arises from other DNA sequences in this sample as well. The chain couples TRBV7-2 to TRBJ2-1; TRBD1 agrees at 8 bases. CDR3 size: 14 residues. The germline gives CDR1 SGHTA, CDR2 FQGNSA. The J segment lost 4 bases and the V segment lost 3 bases, leaving 2 bases of the junction unmatched. In nucleotides, the CDR3 is TGTGCCAGCAGCTTGGGACAGGCTTACAATGAGCAGTTCTTC. Translated, it gives CASSLGQAYNEQFF.

The chain recombines TRBV5-1 with TRBJ1-4, with D hard to call. There are 13 residues in the CDR3. Germline V CDR1 and CDR2: SGHRS, YFSETQ. V was clipped by 0 bases and J by 4 bases, with 4 bases between them. The CDR3 nucleotides are TGCGCCAGCAGCTTGGACGGTAATGAAAAACTGTTTTTT. Amino acid sequence: CASSLDGNEKLFF. Variable domain in full (rest from reference TRBV5-1 and TRBJ1-4): KAGVTQTPRYLIKTRGQQVTLSCSPISGHRSVSWYQQTPGQGLQFLFEYFSETQRNKGNFPGRFSGRQFSNSRSEMNVSTLELGDSALYLCASSLDGNEKLFFGSGTQLSVL.